This TCR delta chain was sequenced in a study of Vδ1+ human thymocytes. Overall study findings and caveats: Highly polyclonal TRG and TRD repertoires with Gaussian CDR3 length distributions appeared in thymus.

The template was reverse-transcribed extracted RNA. The CDR3 regions were amplified by multiplex PCR from V-gene primers to a constant-region primer. TCRdb reran clone calling via CATT on the multiplex PCR reads. The repertoire includes some 73,000 delta-chain clones, roughly a third of them detected once, and roughly 0.25% sits in the top ten. This clone was picked up a small number of times. The antigen is undetermined. This CDR3 spans 26 amino acids. Per the germline V gene, CDR1 is TSWWSYY and CDR2 is QGS. V gave up 2 bases and J gave up 0 bases; unmatched junction bases: 33. The chain is built from TRDV1 and TRDJ1; TRDD3 matches 10 bases. Sequenced: Vdelta1+ gamma-delta thymocytes from the thymus. Subset indicated: FACS-sorted CD3+ TCRalphabeta- TCRVdelta1+ TCRVdelta2- thymocytes. This TCR derives from a boy under two years old who had congenital heart surgery. The CDR3 nucleotides read TGTGCTCTTGGGGAAAGGTGGATAGGACCGAAACCTTCCTCTCAAACTGGGGGATCTTACACCGATAAACTCATCTTT. Translation gives CALGERWIGPKPSSQTGGSYTDKLIF.